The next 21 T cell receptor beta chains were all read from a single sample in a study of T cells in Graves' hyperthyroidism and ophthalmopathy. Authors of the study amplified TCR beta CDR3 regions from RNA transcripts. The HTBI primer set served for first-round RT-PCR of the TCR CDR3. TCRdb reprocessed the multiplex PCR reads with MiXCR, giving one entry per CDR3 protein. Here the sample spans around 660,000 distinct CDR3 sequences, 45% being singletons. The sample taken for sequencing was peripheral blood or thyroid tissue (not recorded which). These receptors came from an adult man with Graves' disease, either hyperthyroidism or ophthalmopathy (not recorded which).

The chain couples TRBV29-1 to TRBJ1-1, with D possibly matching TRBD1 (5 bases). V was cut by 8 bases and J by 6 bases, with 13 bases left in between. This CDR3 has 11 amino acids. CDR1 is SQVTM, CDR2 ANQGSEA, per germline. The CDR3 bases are TGCAGCACCACCAGGGTTCCTGAAGCTTTCTTT. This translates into CSTTRVPEAFF. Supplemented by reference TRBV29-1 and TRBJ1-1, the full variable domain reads SAVISQKPSRDICQRGTSLTIQCQVDSQVTMMFWYRQQPGQSLTLIATANQGSEATYESGFVIDKFPISRPNLTFSTLTVSNMSPEDSSIYLCSTTRVPEAFFGQGTRLTVV.

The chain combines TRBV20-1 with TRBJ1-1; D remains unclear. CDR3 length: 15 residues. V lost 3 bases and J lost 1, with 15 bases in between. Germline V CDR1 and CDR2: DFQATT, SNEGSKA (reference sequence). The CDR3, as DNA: TGCAGTGCTAGGACGGGATCTATTCCGAACACTGAAGCTTTCTTT. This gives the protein CSARTGSIPNTEAFF.

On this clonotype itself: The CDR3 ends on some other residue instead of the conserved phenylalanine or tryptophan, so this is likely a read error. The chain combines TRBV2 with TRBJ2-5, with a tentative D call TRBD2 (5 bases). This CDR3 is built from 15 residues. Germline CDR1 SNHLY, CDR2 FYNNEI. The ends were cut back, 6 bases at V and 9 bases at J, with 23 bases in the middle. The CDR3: CASSRELSIPVAQYL. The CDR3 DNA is TGTGCCAGCAGCCGGGAACTATCCATACCGGTGGCCCAGTACCTC.

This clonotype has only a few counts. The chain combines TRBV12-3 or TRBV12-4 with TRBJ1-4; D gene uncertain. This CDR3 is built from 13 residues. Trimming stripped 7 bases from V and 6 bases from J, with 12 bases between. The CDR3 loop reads CASTLGSYEKLFF. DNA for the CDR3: TGTGCCAGCACCCTGGGGTCCTATGAAAAACTGTTTTTT.

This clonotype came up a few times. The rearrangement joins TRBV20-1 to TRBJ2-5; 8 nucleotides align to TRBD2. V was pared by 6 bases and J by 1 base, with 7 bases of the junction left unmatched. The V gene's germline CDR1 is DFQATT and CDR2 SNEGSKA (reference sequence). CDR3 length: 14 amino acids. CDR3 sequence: CSASTGTSQETQYF. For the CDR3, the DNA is TGCAGTGCCAGCACCGGGACTAGCCAAGAGACCCAGTACTTC.

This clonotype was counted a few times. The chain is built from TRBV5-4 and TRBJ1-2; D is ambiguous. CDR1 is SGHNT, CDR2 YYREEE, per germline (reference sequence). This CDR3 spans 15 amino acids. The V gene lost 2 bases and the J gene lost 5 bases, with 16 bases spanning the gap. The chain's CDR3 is CASSFWAATTYGYTF. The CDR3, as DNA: TGTGCCAGCAGCTTCTGGGCAGCGACTACTTATGGCTACACCTTC.

The chain's CDR3 is CASSPSLTGNTEAFF. The CDR3 DNA sequence: TGTGCCAGCTCACCATCATTAACTGGGAACACTGAAGCTTTCTTT. The V call is TRBV18, the J call TRBJ1-1; no clear D. This CDR3 region has 15 residues. Germline CDR1 KGHSH, CDR2 LQKENI. Deletions cut 2 bases from V and 1 base from J, with 11 bases between.

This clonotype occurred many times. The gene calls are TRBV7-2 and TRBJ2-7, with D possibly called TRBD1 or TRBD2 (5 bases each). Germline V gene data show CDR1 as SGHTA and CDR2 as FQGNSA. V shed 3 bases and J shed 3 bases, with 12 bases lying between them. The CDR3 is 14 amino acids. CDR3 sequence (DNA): TGTGCCAGCAGCTTTCGGGGCGGAAGCTACGAGCAGTACTTC. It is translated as CASSFRGGSYEQYF.

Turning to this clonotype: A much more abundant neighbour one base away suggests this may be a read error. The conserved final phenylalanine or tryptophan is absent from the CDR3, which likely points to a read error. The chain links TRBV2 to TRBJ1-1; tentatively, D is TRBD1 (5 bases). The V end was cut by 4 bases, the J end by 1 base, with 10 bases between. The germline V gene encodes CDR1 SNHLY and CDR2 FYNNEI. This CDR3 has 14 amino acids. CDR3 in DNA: TGTGCCAGCAGTGCTCGGACACAGAACACTGAAGCTTTCCTT. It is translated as CASSARTQNTEAFL.

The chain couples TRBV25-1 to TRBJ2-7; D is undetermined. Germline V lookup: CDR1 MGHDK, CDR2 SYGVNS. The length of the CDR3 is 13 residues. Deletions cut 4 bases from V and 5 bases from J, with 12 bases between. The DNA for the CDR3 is TGTGCCAGCAGTGCTTTTAGGGCCGACGAGCAGTACTTC. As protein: CASSAFRADEQYF.

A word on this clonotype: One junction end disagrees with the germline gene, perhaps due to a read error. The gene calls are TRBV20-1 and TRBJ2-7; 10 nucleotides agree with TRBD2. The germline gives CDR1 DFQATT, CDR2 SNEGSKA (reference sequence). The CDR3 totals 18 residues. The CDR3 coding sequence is TGCAGTGCTAGAGATTTCGGAGCGGGAGGGCCGGGCGTCCACGAGCAGCACTTC. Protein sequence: CSARDFGAGGPGVHEQHF.

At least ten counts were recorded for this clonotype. The CDR3 nucleotides are TGTGCCAGCAGTGAGGAAAGGGGTTATGAAAAACTGTTTTTT. It yields the protein CASSEERGYEKLFF. The chain recombines TRBV25-1 with TRBJ1-4, with D perhaps TRBD1 (5 bases). Germline CDR1 is MGHDK and CDR2 is SYGVNS. The CDR3 has 14 amino acids. Trimming shortened V by 3 bases and J by 6 bases, and 11 bases separated the two germline ends.

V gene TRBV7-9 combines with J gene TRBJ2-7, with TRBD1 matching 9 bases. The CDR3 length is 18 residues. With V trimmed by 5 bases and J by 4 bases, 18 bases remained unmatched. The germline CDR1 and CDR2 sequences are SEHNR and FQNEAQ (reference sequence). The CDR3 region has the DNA TGTGCCAGCAGCGGACCGGGACAGGGTATAACCCTCGATTACGAGCAGTACTTC. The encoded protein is CASSGPGQGITLDYEQYF.

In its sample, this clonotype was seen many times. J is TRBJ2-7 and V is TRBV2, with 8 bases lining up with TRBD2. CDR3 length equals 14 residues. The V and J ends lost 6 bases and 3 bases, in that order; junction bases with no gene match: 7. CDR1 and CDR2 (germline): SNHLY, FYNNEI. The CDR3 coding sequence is TGTGCCAGCAGACGAGCGGGAGCCAACTACGAGCAGTACTTC. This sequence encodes CASRRAGANYEQYF.

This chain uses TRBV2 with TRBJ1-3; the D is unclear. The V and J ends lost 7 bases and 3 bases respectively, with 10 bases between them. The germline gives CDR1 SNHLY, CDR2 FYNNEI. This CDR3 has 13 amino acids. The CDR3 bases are TGTGCCAGCAATGGGGATCTTGGAAACACCATATATTTT. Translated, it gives CASNGDLGNTIYF.

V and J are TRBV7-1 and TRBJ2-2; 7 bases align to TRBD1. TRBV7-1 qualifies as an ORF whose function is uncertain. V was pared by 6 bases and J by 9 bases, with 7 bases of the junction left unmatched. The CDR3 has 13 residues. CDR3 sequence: CASRADRDRELFF. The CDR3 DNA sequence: TGTGCCAGCAGGGCAGACAGGGACAGGGAGCTGTTTTTT.

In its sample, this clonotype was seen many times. CDR3 DNA: TGTGCCAGCATCGATCGACAGGGGAACACTGAAGCTTTCTTT. This codes for CASIDRQGNTEAFF. The rearrangement uses TRBV7-2 and TRBJ1-1, with 7 bases lining up with TRBD1. Looked up from germline, CDR1 is SGHTA and CDR2 is FQGNSA. This CDR3 is 14 amino acids long. After removal of 7 bases from V and 1 base from J, the junction contained 6 bases not matched to a gene.

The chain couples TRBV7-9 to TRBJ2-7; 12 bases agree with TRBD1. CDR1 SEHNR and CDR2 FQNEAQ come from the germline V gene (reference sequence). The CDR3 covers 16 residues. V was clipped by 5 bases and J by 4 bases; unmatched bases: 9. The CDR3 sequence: CASSPPVGQGAYEQYF. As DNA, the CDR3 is TGTGCCAGCAGCCCACCGGTGGGACAGGGGGCTTACGAGCAGTACTTC. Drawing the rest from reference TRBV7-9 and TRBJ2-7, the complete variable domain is DTGVSQNPRHKITKRGQNVTFRCDPISEHNRLYWYRQTLGQGPEFLTYFQNEAQLEKSRLLSDRFSAERPKGSFSTLEIQRTEQGDSAMYLCASSPPVGQGAYEQYFGPGTRLTVT.

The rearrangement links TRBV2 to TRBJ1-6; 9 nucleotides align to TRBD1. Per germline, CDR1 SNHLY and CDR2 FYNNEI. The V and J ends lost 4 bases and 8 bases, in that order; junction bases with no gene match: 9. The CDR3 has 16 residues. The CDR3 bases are TGTGCCAGCAGTGGAGCACAGGGGGCAAGATATTCACCCCTCCACTTT. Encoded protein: CASSGAQGARYSPLHF.

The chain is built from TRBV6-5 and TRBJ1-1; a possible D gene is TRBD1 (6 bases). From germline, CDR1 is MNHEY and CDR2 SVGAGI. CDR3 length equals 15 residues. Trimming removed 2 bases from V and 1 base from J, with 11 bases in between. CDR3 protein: CASSYPGHPNTEAFF. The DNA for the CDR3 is TGTGCCAGCAGTTACCCGGGACACCCGAACACTGAAGCTTTCTTT.

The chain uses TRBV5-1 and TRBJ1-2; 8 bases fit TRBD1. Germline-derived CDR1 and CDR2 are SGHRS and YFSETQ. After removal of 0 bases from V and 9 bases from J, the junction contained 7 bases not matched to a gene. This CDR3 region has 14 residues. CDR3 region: CASSLAGGAASYTF. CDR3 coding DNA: TGCGCCAGCAGCTTGGCAGGGGGCGCGGCTAGCTACACCTTC.